This T cell receptor beta chain was sequenced in a study of T cell responses to AZD1222 COVID-19 vaccine. Study observations and caveats: Repertoire collection took place solely once the T cell response had peaked. There were mostly white British donors and more females than males, and clonal diversity was possibly underestimated.

This clone is a singleton in its sample. The antigen remains undetermined. Generated by immunoSEQ multiplex PCR, the TCRdb table keeps only in-frame clones and is missing some. The sample carries 95,000 to 150,000 clones, 80% to 90% recorded once. The CDR3 has 14 amino acids. The receptor was derived from an adult who received the AZD1222 COVID-19 vaccine. The chain uses TRBV21-1 and TRBJ2-2; the table calls TRBD1, which could not be checked here. TRBV21-1 is a recognized pseudogene. Specimen: peripheral blood, collected 28 days after the second AZD1222 dose. The CDR3 sequence: CASSNGTATGELFF. Written as DNA, the CDR3 is TGTGCCAGCAGCAACGGGACAGCCACCGGGGAGCTGTTTTTT.